This is a list of T cell receptor beta chains from one sample in a study of T cells in tumors after PD-1 blockade. Data came from immunoSEQ multiplex PCR; TCRdb stores just in-frame clones and leaves some out. The data hold over 20,000 clones, with nearly 85% observed a single time. Source: PBMCs, taken after anti-PD-1 treatment. The origin of the receptors is a human donor with basal cell carcinoma. Both conserved end residues are part of each CDR3. A D gene is named only where the DNA matches it firmly. Clone size is not always given. Where it is, it says once, few, many or a class for expanded clones.

j_gene: TRBJ2-7; v_gene: TRBV6-5; abundance: .; d_gene: TRBD2; CDR3aa: CASSYAGTSGSYEQYF; CDR3nt: TGTGCCAGCAGTTACGCAGGGACTAGCGGTTCCTACGAGCAGTACTTC
j_gene: TRBJ1-3; v_gene: TRBV15; abundance: .; d_gene: .; CDR3aa: CATSRDPPGTGNTIYF; CDR3nt: TGTGCCACCAGCAGAGATCCCCCAGGTACTGGAAACACCATATATTTT
j_gene: TRBJ2-3; v_gene: TRBV18; abundance: .; d_gene: .; CDR3aa: CASSPDRNTDTQYF; CDR3nt: TGTGCCAGCTCACCTGATAGGAACACAGATACGCAGTATTTT
j_gene: TRBJ2-5; v_gene: TRBV3-1/TRBV3-2; abundance: .; d_gene: .; CDR3aa: CASSYTLTAQETQYF; CDR3nt: TGTGCCAGCAGCTATACCTTAACGGCTCAAGAGACCCAGTACTTC
j_gene: TRBJ2-5; v_gene: TRBV7-3; abundance: .; d_gene: TRBD2; CDR3aa: CASSETSLETQYF; CDR3nt: TGTGCCAGCAGCGAGACTAGCTTGGAGACCCAGTACTTC
j_gene: TRBJ2-2; v_gene: TRBV5-1; abundance: .; d_gene: .; CDR3aa: CASSLASGGSGELFF; CDR3nt: TGCGCCAGCAGCTTGGCCTCGGGCGGCTCCGGGGAGCTGTTTTTT
j_gene: TRBJ2-6; v_gene: TRBV7-8; abundance: .; d_gene: .; CDR3aa: CASSLAVSGPGANVLTF; CDR3nt: TGTGCCAGCAGCTTAGCTGTATCCGGACCTGGGGCCAACGTCCTGACTTTC
j_gene: TRBJ2-2; v_gene: TRBV7-6; abundance: .; d_gene: .; CDR3aa: CASSPRGNTGELFF; CDR3nt: TGTGCCAGCTCCCCCAGGGGGAACACCGGGGAGCTGTTTTTT
j_gene: TRBJ1-2; v_gene: TRBV9; abundance: .; d_gene: .; CDR3aa: CASSSNGEIYGYTF; CDR3nt: TGTGCCAGCAGCTCCAATGGGGAGATCTATGGCTACACCTTC
j_gene: TRBJ1-1; v_gene: TRBV7-2; abundance: .; d_gene: .; CDR3aa: CASSLAGPTEAFF; CDR3nt: TGTGCCAGCAGCTTAGCTGGACCTACTGAAGCTTTCTTT
j_gene: TRBJ2-7; v_gene: TRBV14; abundance: .; d_gene: .; CDR3aa: CASSRGTQTYEQYF; CDR3nt: TGTGCCAGCAGCCGGGGTACTCAAACCTACGAGCAGTACTTC
j_gene: TRBJ1-4; v_gene: TRBV5-5; abundance: .; d_gene: .; CDR3aa: CASSLRVGNEKLFF; CDR3nt: TGTGCCAGCAGCTTAAGGGTTGGTAATGAAAAACTGTTTTTT
j_gene: TRBJ1-2; v_gene: TRBV2; abundance: .; d_gene: .; CDR3aa: CASSQDLSRSGYTF; CDR3nt: TGTGCCAGCAGTCAGGATTTAAGTAGGTCTGGCTACACCTTC
j_gene: TRBJ1-2; v_gene: TRBV6-5; abundance: few; d_gene: TRBD1; CDR3aa: CASRRQGIRNGYTF; CDR3nt: TGTGCCAGCAGAAGACAGGGGATTAGGAATGGCTACACCTTC
j_gene: TRBJ2-1; v_gene: TRBV5-5; abundance: .; d_gene: .; CDR3aa: CASSWGHRRNEQFF; CDR3nt: TGTGCCAGCAGCTGGGGACACCGACGGAATGAGCAGTTCTTC
j_gene: TRBJ1-5; v_gene: TRBV7-2; abundance: once; d_gene: .; CDR3aa: CASSLVGARDQPQHF; CDR3nt: TGTGCCAGCAGCTTAGTTGGGGCGCGGGATCAGCCCCAGCATTTT
j_gene: TRBJ1-4; v_gene: TRBV30; abundance: once; d_gene: TRBD1; CDR3aa: CAWSDTGTGSLATNEKLFF; CDR3nt: TGTGCCTGGAGTGACACCGGGACAGGGAGCCTCGCAACTAATGAAAAACTGTTTTTT
j_gene: TRBJ2-1; v_gene: TRBV9; abundance: .; d_gene: TRBD2; CDR3aa: CASSLQPAGLAGGSYNEQFF; CDR3nt: TGTGCCAGCAGCCTCCAACCCGCGGGACTAGCGGGGGGCTCCTACAATGAGCAGTTCTTC
j_gene: TRBJ2-7; v_gene: TRBV5-1; abundance: few; d_gene: .; CDR3aa: CASSYSGGDEQYF; CDR3nt: TGCGCCAGCAGCTACTCAGGGGGGGATGAGCAGTACTTC
j_gene: TRBJ1-1; v_gene: TRBV5-5; abundance: once; d_gene: TRBD1; CDR3aa: CASSRTGPGTEAFF; CDR3nt: TGTGCCAGCAGCCGGACAGGTCCCGGCACTGAAGCTTTCTTT
j_gene: TRBJ1-2; v_gene: TRBV5-6; abundance: few; d_gene: .; CDR3aa: CASSLVRGSNYGYTF; CDR3nt: TGTGCCAGCAGCTTGGTTCGGGGCTCTAACTATGGCTACACCTTC
j_gene: TRBJ2-1; v_gene: TRBV3-1/TRBV3-2; abundance: .; d_gene: TRBD2; CDR3aa: CASSHMTSGGRRSYNEQFF; CDR3nt: TGTGCCAGCAGCCACATGACTAGCGGGGGCCGGCGCTCCTACAATGAGCAGTTCTTC
j_gene: TRBJ2-7; v_gene: TRBV18; abundance: .; d_gene: .; CDR3aa: CASSRQDGRSYEQYF; CDR3nt: TGTGCCAGCTCACGACAGGACGGTCGCTCCTACGAGCAGTACTTC
j_gene: TRBJ1-1; v_gene: TRBV11-1; abundance: .; d_gene: .; CDR3aa: CASSLGDRMNTEAFF; CDR3nt: TGTGCCAGCAGCTTAGGAGACAGGATGAACACTGAAGCTTTCTTT